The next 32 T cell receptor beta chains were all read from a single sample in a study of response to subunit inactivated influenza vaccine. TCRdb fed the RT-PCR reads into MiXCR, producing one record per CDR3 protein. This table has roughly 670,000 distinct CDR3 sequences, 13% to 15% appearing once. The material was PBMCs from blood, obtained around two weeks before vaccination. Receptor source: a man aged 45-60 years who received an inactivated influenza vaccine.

The CDR3 DNA sequence: TGTGCCAGCGGTGGACAGCCTAGCAATCAGCCCCAGCATTTT. Amino acids: CASGGQPSNQPQHF. The chain carries TRBV2 and TRBJ1-5; possible D gene TRBD1, 6 bases. The CDR3 sequence is 14 residues long. V was shortened by 8 bases and J by 0 bases, with 11 bases between the two germline ends. Germline V gene lookup returns CDR1 SNHLY and CDR2 FYNNEI. Variable domain in full (rest from reference TRBV2 and TRBJ1-5): EPEVTQTPSHQVTQMGQEVILRCVPISNHLYFYWYRQILGQKVEFLVSFYNNEISEKSEIFDDQFSVERPDGSNFTLKIRSTKLEDSAMYFCASGGQPSNQPQHFGDGTRLSIL.

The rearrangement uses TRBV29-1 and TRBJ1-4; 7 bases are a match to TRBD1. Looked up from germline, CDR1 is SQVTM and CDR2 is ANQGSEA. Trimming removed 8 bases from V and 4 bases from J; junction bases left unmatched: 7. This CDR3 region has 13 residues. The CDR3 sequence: CSCQGQHNEKLFF. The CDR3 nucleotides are TGCAGCTGTCAGGGACAGCATAATGAAAAACTGTTTTTT.

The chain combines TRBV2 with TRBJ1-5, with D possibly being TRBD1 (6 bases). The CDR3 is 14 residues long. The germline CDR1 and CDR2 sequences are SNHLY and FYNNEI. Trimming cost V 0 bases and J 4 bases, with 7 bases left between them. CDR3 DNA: TGTGCCAGCAGTGAAGCACAGGGAAATCAGCCCCAGCATTTT. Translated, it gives CASSEAQGNQPQHF.

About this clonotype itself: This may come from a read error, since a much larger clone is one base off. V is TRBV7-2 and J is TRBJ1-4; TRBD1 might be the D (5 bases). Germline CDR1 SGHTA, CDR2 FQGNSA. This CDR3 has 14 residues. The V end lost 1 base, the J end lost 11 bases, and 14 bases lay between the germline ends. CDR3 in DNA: TGTGCCAGCAGCTTAGGAGGGACTGCTGATAAACTGTTTTTT. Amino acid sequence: CASSLGGTADKLFF.

The CDR3 DNA is TGTGCCAGCAGCGAGACGACACACAACACCGAGACCCAGTACTTC. It specifies CASSETTHNTETQYF. The chain combines TRBV9 with TRBJ2-5, with no clear D. CDR3 length equals 15 residues. Trimming removed 3 bases at V and 5 bases at J, with 17 bases between. The germline V gene has CDR1 SGDLS and CDR2 YYNGEE.

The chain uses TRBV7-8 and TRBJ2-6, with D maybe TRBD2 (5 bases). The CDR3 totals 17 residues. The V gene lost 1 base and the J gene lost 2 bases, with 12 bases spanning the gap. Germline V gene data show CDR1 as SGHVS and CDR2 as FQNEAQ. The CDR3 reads CASSLVRTATGANVLTF. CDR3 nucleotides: TGTGCCAGCAGCTTAGTAAGGACTGCTACTGGGGCCAACGTCCTGACTTTC.

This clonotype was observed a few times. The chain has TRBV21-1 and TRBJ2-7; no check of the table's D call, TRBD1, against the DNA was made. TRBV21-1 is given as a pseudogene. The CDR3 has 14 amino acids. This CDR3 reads CASSVRPGSYEQYF. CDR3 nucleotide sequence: TGTGCCAGCAGCGTTCGACCGGGTTCCTACGAGCAGTACTTC.

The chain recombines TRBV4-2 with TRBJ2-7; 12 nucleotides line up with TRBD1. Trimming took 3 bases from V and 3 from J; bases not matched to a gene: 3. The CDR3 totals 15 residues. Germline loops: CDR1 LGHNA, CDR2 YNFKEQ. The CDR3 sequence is CASSHGDRGLYEQYF. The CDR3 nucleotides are TGTGCCAGCAGCCACGGGGACAGGGGGCTCTACGAGCAGTACTTC.

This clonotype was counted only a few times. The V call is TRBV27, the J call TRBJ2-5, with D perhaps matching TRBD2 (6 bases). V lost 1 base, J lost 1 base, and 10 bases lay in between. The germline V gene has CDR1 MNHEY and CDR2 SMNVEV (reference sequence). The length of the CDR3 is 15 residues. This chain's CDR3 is CASSLYGGTQETQYF. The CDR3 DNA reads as TGTGCCAGCAGTTTATATGGGGGGACCCAAGAGACCCAGTACTTC.

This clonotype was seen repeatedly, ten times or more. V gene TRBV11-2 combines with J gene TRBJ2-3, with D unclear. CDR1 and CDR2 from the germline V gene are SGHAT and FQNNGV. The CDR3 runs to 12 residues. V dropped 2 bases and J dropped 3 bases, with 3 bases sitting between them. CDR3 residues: CASSLQTDTQYF. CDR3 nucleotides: TGTGCCAGCAGCTTACAGACAGATACGCAGTATTTT.

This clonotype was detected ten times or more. For the CDR3, the DNA is TGTGCCAGCAGCTTGGCCCTAGGGACAGGGGTCTACGAGCAGTACTTC. Protein product: CASSLALGTGVYEQYF. The chain uses TRBV5-6 and TRBJ2-7; the match to TRBD1 covers 10 bases. Germline V gene lookup returns CDR1 SGHDT and CDR2 YYEEEE. The CDR3 has 16 residues. The V and J ends lost 0 bases and 3 bases, in that order; junction bases with no gene match: 6.

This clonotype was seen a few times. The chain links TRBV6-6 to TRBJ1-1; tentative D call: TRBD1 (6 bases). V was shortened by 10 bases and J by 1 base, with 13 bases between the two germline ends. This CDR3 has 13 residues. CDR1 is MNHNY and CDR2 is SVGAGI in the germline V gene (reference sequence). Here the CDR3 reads CATRGQPNTEAFF. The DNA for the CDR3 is TGTGCCACCAGAGGACAGCCGAACACTGAAGCTTTCTTT.

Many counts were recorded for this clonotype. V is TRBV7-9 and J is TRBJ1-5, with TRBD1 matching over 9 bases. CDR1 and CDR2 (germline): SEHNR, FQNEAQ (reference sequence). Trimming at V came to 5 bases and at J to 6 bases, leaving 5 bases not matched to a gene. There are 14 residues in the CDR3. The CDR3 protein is CASSNTGGGQPQHF. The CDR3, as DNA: TGTGCCAGCAGCAATACAGGGGGCGGTCAGCCCCAGCATTTT.

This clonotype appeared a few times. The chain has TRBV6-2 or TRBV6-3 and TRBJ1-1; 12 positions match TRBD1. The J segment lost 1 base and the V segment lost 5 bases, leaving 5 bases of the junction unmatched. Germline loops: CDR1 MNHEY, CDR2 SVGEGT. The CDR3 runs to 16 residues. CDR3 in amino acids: CASSLPGQGANTEAFF. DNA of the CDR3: TGTGCCAGCAGTCTCCCGGGACAGGGGGCGAACACTGAAGCTTTCTTT.

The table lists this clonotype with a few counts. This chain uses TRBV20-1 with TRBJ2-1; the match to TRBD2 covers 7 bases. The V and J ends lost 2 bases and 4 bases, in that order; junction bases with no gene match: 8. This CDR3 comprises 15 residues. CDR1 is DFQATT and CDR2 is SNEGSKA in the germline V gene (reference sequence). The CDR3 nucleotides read TGCAGTGCTAGACCGCGCGGGAGCTATTACAATGAGCAGTTCTTC. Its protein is CSARPRGSYYNEQFF.

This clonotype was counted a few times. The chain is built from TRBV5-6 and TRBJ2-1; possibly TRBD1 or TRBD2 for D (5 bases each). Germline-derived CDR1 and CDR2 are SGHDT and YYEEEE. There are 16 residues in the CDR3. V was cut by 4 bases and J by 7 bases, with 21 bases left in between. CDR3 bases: TGTGCCAGCAGCCGTGTACGGGGCGGACTTGCGAATGAGCAGTTCTTC. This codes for CASSRVRGGLANEQFF.

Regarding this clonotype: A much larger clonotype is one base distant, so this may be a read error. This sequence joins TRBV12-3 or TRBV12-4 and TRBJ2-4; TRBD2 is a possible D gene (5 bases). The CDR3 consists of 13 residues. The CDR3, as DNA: TGTGCCAGCAGTCCTGGGCGGAGGAACATTCAGCACTTC. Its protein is CASSPGRRNIQHF.

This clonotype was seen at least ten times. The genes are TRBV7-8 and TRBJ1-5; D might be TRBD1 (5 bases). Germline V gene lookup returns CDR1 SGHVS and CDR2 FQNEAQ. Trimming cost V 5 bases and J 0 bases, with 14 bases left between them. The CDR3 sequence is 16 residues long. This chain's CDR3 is CASSQATEFSNQPQHF. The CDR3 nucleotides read TGTGCCAGCAGCCAAGCGACAGAATTTAGCAATCAGCCCCAGCATTTT. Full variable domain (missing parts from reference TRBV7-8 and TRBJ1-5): GAGVSQSPRYKVAKRGQDVALRCDPISGHVSLFWYQQALGQGPEFLTYFQNEAQLDKSGLPSDRFFAERPEGSVSTLKIQRTQQEDSAVYLCASSQATEFSNQPQHFGDGTRLSIL.

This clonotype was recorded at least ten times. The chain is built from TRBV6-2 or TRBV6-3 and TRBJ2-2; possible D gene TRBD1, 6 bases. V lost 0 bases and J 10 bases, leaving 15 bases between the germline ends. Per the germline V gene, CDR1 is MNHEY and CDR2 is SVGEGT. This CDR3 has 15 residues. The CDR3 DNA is TGTGCCAGCAGTTACTCTCTGGACAGCTCGTTGGAGCTGTTTTTT. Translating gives CASSYSLDSSLELFF.

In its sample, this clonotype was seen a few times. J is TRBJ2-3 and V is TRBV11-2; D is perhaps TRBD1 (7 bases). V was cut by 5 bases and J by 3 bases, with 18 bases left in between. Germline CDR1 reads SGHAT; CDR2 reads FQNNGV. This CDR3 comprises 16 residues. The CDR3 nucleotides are TGTGCCAGCAGCGACCTTCGACAGGGACTTACAGATACGCAGTATTTT. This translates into CASSDLRQGLTDTQYF.

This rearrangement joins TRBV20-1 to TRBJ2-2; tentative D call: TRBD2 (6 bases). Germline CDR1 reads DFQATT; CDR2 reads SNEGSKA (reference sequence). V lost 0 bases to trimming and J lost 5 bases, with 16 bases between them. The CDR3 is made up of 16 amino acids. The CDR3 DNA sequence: TGCAGTGCTAGAGATCTGGGTAGCGGTGAAACCGGGGAGCTGTTTTTT. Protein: CSARDLGSGETGELFF.

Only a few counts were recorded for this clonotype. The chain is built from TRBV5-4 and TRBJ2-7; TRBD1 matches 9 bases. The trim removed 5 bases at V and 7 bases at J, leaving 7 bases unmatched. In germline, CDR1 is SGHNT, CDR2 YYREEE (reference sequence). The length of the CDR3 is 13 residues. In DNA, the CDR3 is TGTGCCAGCAGGCGGGACAGGGTGGGGGAGCAGTACTTC. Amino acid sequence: CASRRDRVGEQYF.

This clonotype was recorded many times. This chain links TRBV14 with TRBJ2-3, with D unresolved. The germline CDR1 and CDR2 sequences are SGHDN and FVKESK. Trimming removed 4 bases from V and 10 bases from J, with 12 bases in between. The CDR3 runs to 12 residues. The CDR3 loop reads CASSLPYMAQYF. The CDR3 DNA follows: TGTGCCAGCAGCCTACCGTACATGGCGCAGTATTTT.

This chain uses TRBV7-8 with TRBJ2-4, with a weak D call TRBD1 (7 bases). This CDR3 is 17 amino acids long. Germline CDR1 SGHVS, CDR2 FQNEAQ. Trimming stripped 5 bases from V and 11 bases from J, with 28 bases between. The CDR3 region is CASSRNQDPGQRGVQYF. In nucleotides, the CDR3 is TGTGCCAGCAGCCGAAATCAAGATCCGGGACAGAGGGGGGTTCAGTACTTC.

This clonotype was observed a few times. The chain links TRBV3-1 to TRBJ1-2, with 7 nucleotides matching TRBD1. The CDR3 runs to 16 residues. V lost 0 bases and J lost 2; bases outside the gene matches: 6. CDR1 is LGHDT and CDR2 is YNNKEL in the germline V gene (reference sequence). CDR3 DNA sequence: TGTGCCAGCAGCCAAGAATGGGACAGAAGAAACTATGGCTACACCTTC. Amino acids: CASSQEWDRRNYGYTF.

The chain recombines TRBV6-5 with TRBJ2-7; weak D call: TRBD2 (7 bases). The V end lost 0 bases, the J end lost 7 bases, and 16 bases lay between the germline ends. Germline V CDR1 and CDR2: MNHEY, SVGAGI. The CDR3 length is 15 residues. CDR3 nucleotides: TGTGCCAGCAGTTACTCGAGGGCGGGGGCCTGGGAGCAGTACTTC. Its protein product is CASSYSRAGAWEQYF.

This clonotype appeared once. Here the CDR3 reads CASSWGRRARGEETQYF. The CDR3 nucleotides are TGCGCCAGCAGCTGGGGTAGGCGGGCACGGGGGGAAGAGACCCAGTACTTC. J is TRBJ2-5 and V is TRBV5-1, with 7 bases matching TRBD2. The CDR3 has 17 amino acids. Germline CDR1 is SGHRS and CDR2 is YFSETQ. With V trimmed by 3 bases and J by 3 bases, 14 bases remained unmatched.

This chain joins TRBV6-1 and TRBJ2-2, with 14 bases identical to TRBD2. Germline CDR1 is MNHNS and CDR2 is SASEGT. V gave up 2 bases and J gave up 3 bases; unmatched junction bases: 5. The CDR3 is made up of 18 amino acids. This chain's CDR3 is CASSEWGLAGVDTGELFF. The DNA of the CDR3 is TGTGCCAGCAGTGAATGGGGACTAGCGGGGGTAGACACCGGGGAGCTGTTTTTT.

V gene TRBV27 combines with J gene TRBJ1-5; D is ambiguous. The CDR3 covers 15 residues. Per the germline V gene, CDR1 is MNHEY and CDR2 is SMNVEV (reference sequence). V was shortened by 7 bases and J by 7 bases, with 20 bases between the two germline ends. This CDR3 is CASKMEARSDQPQHF. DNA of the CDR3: TGTGCCAGCAAGATGGAAGCCAGGTCGGACCAGCCCCAGCATTTT.

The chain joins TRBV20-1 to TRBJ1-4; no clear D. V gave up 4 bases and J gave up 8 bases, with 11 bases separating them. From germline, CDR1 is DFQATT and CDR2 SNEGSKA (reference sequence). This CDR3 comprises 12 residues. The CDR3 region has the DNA TGCAGTGCTAATGGAGGAGGCGAAAAACTGTTTTTT. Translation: CSANGGGEKLFF.

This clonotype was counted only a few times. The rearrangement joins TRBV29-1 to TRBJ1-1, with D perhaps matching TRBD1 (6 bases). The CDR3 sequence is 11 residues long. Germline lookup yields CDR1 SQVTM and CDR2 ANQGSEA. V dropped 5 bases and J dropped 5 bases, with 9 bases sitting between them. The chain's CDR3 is CSVNQGTEAFF. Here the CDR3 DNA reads TGCAGCGTTAACCAGGGGACTGAAGCTTTCTTT.

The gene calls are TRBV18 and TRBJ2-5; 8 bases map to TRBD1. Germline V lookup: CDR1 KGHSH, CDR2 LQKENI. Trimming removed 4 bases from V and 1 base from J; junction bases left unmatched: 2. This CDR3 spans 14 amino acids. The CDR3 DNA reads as TGTGCCAGCTCACATACAGGGGGCCAAGAGACCCAGTACTTC. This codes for CASSHTGGQETQYF.